The 12 T cell receptor beta chains reported below all come from one sample, sequenced in a study of somatic mutations in cytotoxic T cells in rheumatoid arthritis. TCRdb keeps only in-frame clones here, not all; method: immunoSEQ multiplex PCR. The sample includes tens of thousands of clones, about 85% of them seen just once. The sample comprised CD8+ T cells sorted from blood. The receptors here all came from an adult with rheumatoid arthritis.

The chain couples TRBV4-1 to TRBJ1-1; possibly TRBD1 for D (5 bases). V was trimmed by 0 bases and J by 6 bases, leaving 14 bases between them. Germline V gene lookup returns CDR1 MGHRA and CDR2 YSYEKL. This CDR3 has 15 amino acids. The chain's CDR3 is CASSQEPGLFSEAFF. The CDR3 bases are TGCGCCAGCAGCCAAGAACCGGGACTTTTCTCTGAAGCTTTCTTT.

This clone came up a few times. The chain links TRBV6-4 to TRBJ1-5; possible D gene TRBD1, 6 bases. The CDR3 contains 14 residues. Germline V lookup: CDR1 MRHNA, CDR2 SNTAGT. Trimming pared 3 bases from V and 2 bases from J, leaving 8 bases between. In DNA form, the CDR3 reads TGTGCCAGCAGTGAAGGGGGGGGCAATCAGCCCCAGCATTTT. This codes for CASSEGGGNQPQHF.

This clone qualifies as medium-sized (0.01 to 0.1%). The J gene is TRBJ2-5, the V gene TRBV25-1, with TRBD1 as a possible D gene (6 bases). From germline, CDR1 is MGHDK and CDR2 SYGVNS. The length of the CDR3 is 16 residues. The V end lost 3 bases, the J end lost 1 base, and 15 bases lay between the germline ends. The CDR3 DNA reads as TGTGCCAGCAGTGAGGACAGTGCAGACCGCCAAGAGACCCAGTACTTC. Translated, it gives CASSEDSADRQETQYF. Full variable domain (rest looked up from reference TRBV25-1 and TRBJ2-5): EADIYQTPRYLVIGTGKKITLECSQTMGHDKMYWYQQDPGMELHLIHYSYGVNSTEKGDLSSESTVSRIRTEHFPLTLESARPSHTSQYLCASSEDSADRQETQYFGPGTRLLVL.

V is TRBV6-1 and J is TRBJ2-6, with D perhaps TRBD1 (6 bases). Germline V CDR1 and CDR2: MNHNS, SASEGT. The CDR3 is 18 residues long. The V and J ends lost 4 bases and 0 bases respectively, with 16 bases between them. Here the CDR3 DNA reads TGTGCCAGCAGTGGGTACAGGGCCTCCCCCTCTGGGGCCAACGTCCTGACTTTC. It codes for CASSGYRASPSGANVLTF.

This chain connects TRBV4-1 to TRBJ1-1; possibly TRBD1 for D (5 bases). V shed 5 bases and J shed 2 bases, with 21 bases lying between them. Germline V gives CDR1 MGHRA, CDR2 YSYEKL. This CDR3 has 17 amino acids. DNA of the CDR3: TGCGCCAGCAGCGACTCCCCCGTCCAGGGTCGCAACACTGAAGCTTTCTTT. Translated: CASSDSPVQGRNTEAFF.

The rearrangement uses TRBV6-5 and TRBJ2-1; 12 bases fit TRBD2. Germline V CDR1 and CDR2: MNHEY, SVGAGI. The CDR3 is made up of 15 amino acids. With 5 bases clipped from V and 4 bases from J, the junction kept 3 bases outside the gene matches. For the CDR3, the DNA is TGTGCCAGCAGTCGGACTAGCGGGACTTACAATGAGCAGTTCTTC. Translating gives CASSRTSGTYNEQFF.

The rearrangement uses TRBV19 and TRBJ1-1; D remains ambiguous. V was clipped by 5 bases and J by 3 bases, with 13 bases between them. Germline CDR1 and CDR2: LNHDA and SQIVND (reference sequence). CDR3 length: 14 residues. The CDR3 protein is CASSLVAADTEAFF. For the CDR3, the DNA is TGTGCCAGTAGTCTGGTAGCCGCGGACACTGAAGCTTTCTTT.

The chain recombines TRBV27 with TRBJ2-1; no clear D. Deletions cut 8 bases from V and 6 bases from J, with 20 bases between. The CDR3 spans 15 residues. CDR1 is MNHEY, CDR2 SMNVEV, per germline (reference sequence). The CDR3 is CASGIGLGAFNEQFF. In nucleotides, the CDR3 is TGTGCCAGCGGGATCGGGCTCGGTGCCTTCAATGAGCAGTTCTTC.

The chain joins TRBV30 to TRBJ2-3, with D possibly matching TRBD2 (5 bases). Trimming pared 2 bases from V and 0 bases from J, leaving 15 bases between. This CDR3 is 16 amino acids long. CDR1 and CDR2 from the germline V gene are GTSNPN and SVGIG (reference sequence). CDR3 DNA sequence: TGTGCCTGGAGTTCCGGAGGAGCGGTGAGCACAGATACGCAGTATTTT. It codes for CAWSSGGAVSTDTQYF.

V is TRBV9 and J is TRBJ1-1; D remains ambiguous. V lost 4 bases and J 4 bases, leaving 14 bases between the germline ends. The CDR3 sequence is 14 residues long. Germline V gene sequence: CDR1 SGDLS, CDR2 YYNGEE. CDR3 DNA sequence: TGTGCCAGCAGCCCCGAGAGTTATTTCACTGAAGCTTTCTTT. The encoded protein is CASSPESYFTEAFF.

The chain carries TRBV27 and TRBJ1-2, with 8 nucleotides matching TRBD1. The CDR3 covers 17 residues. Germline V gene data show CDR1 as MNHEY and CDR2 as SMNVEV (reference sequence). Trimming removed 0 bases from V and 5 bases from J; junction bases left unmatched: 11. This CDR3 is CASSLSPGQEGGYGYTF. For the CDR3, the DNA is TGTGCCAGCAGTTTATCTCCGGGACAGGAAGGAGGTTATGGCTACACCTTC.

The CDR3 DNA reads TGTGCCAGCAGTGCGCGGGACAGGGATTATGGCTACACCTTC. Its protein is CASSARDRDYGYTF. J is TRBJ1-2 and V is TRBV28; 9 bases are a match to TRBD1. Germline loops: CDR1 MDHEN, CDR2 SYDVKM. There are 14 residues in the CDR3. The junction had 6 bases not matched to a gene; V was cut back by 5 bases and J by 5 bases.